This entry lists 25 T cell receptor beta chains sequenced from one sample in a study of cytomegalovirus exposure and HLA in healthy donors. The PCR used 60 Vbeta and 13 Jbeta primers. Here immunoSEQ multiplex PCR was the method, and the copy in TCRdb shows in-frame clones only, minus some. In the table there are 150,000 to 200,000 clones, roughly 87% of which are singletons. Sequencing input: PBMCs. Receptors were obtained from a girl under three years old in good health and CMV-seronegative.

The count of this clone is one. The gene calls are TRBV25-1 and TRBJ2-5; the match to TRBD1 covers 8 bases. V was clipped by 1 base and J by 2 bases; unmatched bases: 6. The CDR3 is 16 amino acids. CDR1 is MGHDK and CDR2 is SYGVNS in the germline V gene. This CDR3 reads CASSEWAGTGQETQYF. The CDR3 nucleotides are TGTGCCAGCAGTGAATGGGCTGGGACAGGACAAGAGACCCAGTACTTC.

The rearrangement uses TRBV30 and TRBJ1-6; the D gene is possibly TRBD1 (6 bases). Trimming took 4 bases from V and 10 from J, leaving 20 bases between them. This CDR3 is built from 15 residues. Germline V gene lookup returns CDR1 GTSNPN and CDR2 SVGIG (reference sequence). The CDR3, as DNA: TGTGCCTGGAAACGACTATCGACAGGTATCTCACCCCTCCACTTT. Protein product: CAWKRLSTGISPLHF.

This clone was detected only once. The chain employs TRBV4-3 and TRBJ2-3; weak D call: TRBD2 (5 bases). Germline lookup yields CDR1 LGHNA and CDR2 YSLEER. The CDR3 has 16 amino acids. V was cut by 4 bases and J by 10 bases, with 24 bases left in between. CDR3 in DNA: TGCGCCAGCAGCCCTTTACTAGTCTCCCCCCTTAGTCCGCAGTATTTT. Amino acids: CASSPLLVSPLSPQYF.

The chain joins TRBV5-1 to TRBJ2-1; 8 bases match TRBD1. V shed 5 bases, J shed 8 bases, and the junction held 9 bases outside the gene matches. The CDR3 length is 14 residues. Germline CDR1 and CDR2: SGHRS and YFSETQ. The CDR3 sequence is CASSPSTGVYEQFF. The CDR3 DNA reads TGCGCCAGCAGTCCTTCGACAGGGGTCTATGAGCAGTTCTTC.

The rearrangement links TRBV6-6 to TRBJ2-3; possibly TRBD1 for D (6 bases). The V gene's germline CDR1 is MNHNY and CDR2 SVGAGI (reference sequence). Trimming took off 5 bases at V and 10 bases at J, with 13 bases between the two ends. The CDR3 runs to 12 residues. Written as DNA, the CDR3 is TGTGCCAGCAGTCTCCAGGGACACGCGCAGTATTTT. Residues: CASSLQGHAQYF.

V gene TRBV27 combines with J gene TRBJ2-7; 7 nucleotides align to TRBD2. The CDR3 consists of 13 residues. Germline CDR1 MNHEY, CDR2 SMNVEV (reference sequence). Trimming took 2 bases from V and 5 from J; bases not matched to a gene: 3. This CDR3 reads CASSLGLADEQYF. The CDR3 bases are TGTGCCAGCAGTTTAGGTCTAGCGGACGAGCAGTACTTC.

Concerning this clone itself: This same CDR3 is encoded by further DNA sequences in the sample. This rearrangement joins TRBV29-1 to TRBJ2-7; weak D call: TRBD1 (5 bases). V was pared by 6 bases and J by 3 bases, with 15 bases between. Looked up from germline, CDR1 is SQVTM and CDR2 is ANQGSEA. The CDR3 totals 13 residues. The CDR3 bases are TGCAGCGTAAGCCCACAGGAGCGCTACGAGCAGTACTTC. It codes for CSVSPQERYEQYF.

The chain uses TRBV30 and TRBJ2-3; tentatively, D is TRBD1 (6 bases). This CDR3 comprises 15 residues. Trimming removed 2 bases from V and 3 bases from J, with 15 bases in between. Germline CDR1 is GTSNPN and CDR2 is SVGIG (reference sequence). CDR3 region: CAWSTHQGRTDTQYF. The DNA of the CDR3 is TGTGCCTGGAGTACCCATCAGGGGCGGACAGATACGCAGTATTTT.

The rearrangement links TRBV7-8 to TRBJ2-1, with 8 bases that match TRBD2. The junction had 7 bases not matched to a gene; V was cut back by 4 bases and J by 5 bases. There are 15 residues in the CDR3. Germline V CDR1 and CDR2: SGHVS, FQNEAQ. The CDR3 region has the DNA TGTGCCAGCAGCTCCGGGACTAGGGCTCACAATGAGCAGTTCTTC. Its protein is CASSSGTRAHNEQFF. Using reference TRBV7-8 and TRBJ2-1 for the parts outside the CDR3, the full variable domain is GAGVSQSPRYKVAKRGQDVALRCDPISGHVSLFWYQQALGQGPEFLTYFQNEAQLDKSGLPSDRFFAERPEGSVSTLKIQRTQQEDSAVYLCASSSGTRAHNEQFFGPGTRLTVL.

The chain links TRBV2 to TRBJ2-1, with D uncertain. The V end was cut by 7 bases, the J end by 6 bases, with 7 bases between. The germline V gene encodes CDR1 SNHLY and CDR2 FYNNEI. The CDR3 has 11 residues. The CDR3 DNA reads TGTGCCAGCACAGGTTCCAATGAGCAGTTCTTC. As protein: CASTGSNEQFF.

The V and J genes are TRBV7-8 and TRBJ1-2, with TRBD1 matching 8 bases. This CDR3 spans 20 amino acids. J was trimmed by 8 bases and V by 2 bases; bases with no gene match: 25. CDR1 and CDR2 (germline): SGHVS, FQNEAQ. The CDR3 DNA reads TGTGCCAGCAGCTTATCCCGGGGGGAGCAGGGGGCCGGGGGACCTATGGGCTACACCTTC. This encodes CASSLSRGEQGAGGPMGYTF.

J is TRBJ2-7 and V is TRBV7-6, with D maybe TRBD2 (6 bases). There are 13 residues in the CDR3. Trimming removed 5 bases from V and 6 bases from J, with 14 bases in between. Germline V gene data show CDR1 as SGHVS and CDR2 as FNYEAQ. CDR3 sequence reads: CASSREIAVEQYF. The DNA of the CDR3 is TGTGCCAGCAGCCGGGAAATAGCGGTCGAGCAGTACTTC. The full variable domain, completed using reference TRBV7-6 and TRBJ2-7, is GAGVSQSPRYKVTKRGQDVALRCDPISGHVSLYWYRQALGQGPEFLTYFNYEAQQDKSGLPNDRFSAERPEGSISTLTIQRTEQRDSAMYRCASSREIAVEQYFGPGTRLTVT.

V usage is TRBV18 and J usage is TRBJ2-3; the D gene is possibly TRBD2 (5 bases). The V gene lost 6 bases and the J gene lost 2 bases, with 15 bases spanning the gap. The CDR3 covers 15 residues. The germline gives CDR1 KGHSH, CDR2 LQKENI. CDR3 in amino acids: CASSGPGSSTDTQYF. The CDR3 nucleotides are TGTGCCAGCTCCGGCCCGGGATCATCCACAGATACGCAGTATTTT.

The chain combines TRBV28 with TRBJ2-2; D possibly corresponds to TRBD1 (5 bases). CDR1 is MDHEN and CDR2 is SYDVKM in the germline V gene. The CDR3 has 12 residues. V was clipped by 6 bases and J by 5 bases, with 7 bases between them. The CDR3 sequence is CASRGHTGELFF. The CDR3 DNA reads TGTGCCAGCAGGGGGCATACCGGGGAGCTGTTTTTT.

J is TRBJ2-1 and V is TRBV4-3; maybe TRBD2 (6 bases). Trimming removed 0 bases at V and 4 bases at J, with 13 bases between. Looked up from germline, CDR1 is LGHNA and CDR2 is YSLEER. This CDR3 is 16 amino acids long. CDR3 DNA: TGCGCCAGCAGCCAAGAGGGTAGCGGAACTTACAATGAGCAGTTCTTC. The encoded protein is CASSQEGSGTYNEQFF.

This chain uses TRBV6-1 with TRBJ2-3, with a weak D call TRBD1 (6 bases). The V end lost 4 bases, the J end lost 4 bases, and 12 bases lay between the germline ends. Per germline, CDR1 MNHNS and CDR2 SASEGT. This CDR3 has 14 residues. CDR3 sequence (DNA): TGTGCCAGCAGTGCTTTAGGGGGTTCAGATACGCAGTATTTT. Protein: CASSALGGSDTQYF.

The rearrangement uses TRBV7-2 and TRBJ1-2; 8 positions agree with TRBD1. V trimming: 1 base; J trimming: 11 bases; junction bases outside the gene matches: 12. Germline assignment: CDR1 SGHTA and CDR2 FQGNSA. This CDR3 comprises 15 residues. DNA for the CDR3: TGTGCCAGCAGCTTAGATGGAAGGACAGGGTCGTCATACACCTTC. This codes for CASSLDGRTGSSYTF.

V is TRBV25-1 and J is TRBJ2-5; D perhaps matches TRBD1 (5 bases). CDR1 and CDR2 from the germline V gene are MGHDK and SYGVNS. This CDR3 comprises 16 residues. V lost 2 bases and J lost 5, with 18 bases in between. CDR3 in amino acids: CASSEDPRGLGETQYF. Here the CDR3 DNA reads TGTGCCAGCAGTGAAGATCCAAGGGGTTTAGGGGAGACCCAGTACTTC. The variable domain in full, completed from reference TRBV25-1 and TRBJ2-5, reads EADIYQTPRYLVIGTGKKITLECSQTMGHDKMYWYQQDPGMELHLIHYSYGVNSTEKGDLSSESTVSRIRTEHFPLTLESARPSHTSQYLCASSEDPRGLGETQYFGPGTRLLVL.

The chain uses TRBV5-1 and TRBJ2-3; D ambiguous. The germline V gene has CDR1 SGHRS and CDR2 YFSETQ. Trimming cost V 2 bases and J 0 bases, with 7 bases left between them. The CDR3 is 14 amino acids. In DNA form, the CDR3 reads TGCGCCAGCAGCTTTTTCACTAGCACAGATACGCAGTATTTT. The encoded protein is CASSFFTSTDTQYF.

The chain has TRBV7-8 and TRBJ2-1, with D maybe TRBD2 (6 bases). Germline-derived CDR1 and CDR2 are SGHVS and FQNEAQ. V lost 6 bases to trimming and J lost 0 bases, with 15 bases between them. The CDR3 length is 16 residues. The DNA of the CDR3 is TGTGCCAGCAGTCAAAGGGCCGGGAGCTCCTACAATGAGCAGTTCTTC. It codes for CASSQRAGSSYNEQFF.

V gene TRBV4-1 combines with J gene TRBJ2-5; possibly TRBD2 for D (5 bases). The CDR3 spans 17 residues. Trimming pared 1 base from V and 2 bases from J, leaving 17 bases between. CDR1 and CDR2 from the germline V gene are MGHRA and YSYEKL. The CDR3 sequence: CASSQGDPGGLQETQYF. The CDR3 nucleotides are TGCGCCAGCAGCCAAGGGGATCCGGGCGGGTTACAAGAGACCCAGTACTTC.

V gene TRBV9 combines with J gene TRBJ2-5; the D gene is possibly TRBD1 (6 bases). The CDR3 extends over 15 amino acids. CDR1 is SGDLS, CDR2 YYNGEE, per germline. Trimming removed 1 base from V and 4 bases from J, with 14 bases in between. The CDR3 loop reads CASSVSPTGRETQYF. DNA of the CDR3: TGTGCCAGCAGCGTATCCCCTACAGGGCGAGAGACCCAGTACTTC.

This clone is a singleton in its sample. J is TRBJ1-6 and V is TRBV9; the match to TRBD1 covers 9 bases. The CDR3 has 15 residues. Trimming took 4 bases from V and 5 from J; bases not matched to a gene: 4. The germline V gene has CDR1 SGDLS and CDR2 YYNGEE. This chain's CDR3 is CASSPQGANNSPLHF. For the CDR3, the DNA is TGTGCCAGCAGCCCACAGGGGGCCAATAATTCACCCCTCCACTTT.

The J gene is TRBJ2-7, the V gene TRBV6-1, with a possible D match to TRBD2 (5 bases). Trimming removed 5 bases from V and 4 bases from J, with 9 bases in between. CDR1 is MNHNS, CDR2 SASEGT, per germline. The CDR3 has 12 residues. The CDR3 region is CASSSEGYEQYF. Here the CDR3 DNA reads TGTGCCAGCAGTTCTGAGGGTTACGAGCAGTACTTC.

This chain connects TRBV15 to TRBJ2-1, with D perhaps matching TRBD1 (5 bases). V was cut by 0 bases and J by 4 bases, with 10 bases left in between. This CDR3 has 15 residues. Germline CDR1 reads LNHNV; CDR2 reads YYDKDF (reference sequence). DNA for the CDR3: TGTGCCACCAGCAGAGATTGGGGCCTGTACAATGAGCAGTTCTTC. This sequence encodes CATSRDWGLYNEQFF.